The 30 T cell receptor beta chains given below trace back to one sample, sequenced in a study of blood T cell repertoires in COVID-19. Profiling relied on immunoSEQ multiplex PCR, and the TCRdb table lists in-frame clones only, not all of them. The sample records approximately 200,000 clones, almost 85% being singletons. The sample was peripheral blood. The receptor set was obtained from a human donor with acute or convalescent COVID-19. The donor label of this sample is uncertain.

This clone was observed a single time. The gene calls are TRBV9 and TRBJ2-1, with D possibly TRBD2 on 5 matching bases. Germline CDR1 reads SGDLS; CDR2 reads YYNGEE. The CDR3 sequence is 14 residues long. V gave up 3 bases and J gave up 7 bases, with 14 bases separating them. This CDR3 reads CASSGSGRANEQFF. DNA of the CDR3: TGTGCCAGCAGCGGGAGCGGTAGGGCTAATGAGCAGTTCTTC.

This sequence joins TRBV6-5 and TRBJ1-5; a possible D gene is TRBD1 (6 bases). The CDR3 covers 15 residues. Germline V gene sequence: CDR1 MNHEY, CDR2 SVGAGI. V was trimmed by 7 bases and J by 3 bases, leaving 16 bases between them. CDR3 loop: CASTPTGGFNQPQHF. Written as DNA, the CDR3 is TGTGCCAGCACCCCTACGGGGGGCTTCAATCAGCCCCAGCATTTT.

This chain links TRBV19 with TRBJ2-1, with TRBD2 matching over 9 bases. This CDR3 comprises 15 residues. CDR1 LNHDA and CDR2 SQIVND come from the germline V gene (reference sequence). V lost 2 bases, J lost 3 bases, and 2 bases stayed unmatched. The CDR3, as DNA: TGTGCCAGTAGTATACTAGCGGGACGCTACAATGAGCAGTTCTTC. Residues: CASSILAGRYNEQFF.

The CDR3: CASSRRTGSPGSYEQYF. The CDR3 DNA reads as TGTGCCAGCAGCCGACGGACAGGGTCGCCGGGCTCCTACGAGCAGTACTTC. The chain joins TRBV4-2 to TRBJ2-7, with TRBD1 matching 8 bases. Trimming took 4 bases from V and 0 from J; bases not matched to a gene: 11. The V gene's germline CDR1 is LGHNA and CDR2 YNFKEQ. The length of the CDR3 is 17 residues.

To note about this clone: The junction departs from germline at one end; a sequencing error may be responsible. The CDR3, as DNA: TGTGCCGGCAGACTAGCGGGACGGAATGAGCAGTTCTTC. It specifies CAGRLAGRNEQFF. The rearrangement uses TRBV6-5 and TRBJ2-1; 11 bases are a match to TRBD2. Germline values: CDR1 MNHEY, CDR2 SVGAGI. The CDR3 has 13 residues.

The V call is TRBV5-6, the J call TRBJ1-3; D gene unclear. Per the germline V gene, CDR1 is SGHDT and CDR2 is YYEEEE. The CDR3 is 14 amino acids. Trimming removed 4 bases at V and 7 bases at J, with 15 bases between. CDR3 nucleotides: TGTGCCAGCAGCCCCAGAGGTGCGGGGAACACCATATATTTT. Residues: CASSPRGAGNTIYF.

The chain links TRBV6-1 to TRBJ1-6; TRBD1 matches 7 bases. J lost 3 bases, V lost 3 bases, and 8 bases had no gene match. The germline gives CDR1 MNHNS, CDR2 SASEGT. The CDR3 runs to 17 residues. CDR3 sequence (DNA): TGTGCCAGCAGTGACCCGGGACAGAGGCTCTATAATTCACCCCTCCACTTT. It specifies CASSDPGQRLYNSPLHF.

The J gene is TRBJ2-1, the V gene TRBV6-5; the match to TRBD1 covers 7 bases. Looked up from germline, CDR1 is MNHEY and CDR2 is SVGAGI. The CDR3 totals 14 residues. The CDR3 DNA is TGTGCTTCACTGACAGGGTATTTCTACAATGAGCAGTTCTTC. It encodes CASLTGYFYNEQFF.

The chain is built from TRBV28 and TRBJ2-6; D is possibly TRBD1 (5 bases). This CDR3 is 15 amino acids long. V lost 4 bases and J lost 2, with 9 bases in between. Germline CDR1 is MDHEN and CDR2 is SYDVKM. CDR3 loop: CASSSQGAGANVLTF. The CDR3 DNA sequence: TGTGCCAGCAGTTCCCAGGGCGCTGGGGCCAACGTCCTGACTTTC.

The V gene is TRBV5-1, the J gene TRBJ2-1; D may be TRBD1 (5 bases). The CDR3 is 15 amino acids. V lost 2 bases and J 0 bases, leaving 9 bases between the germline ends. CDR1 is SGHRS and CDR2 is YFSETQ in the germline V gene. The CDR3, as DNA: TGCGCCAGCAGCTTTCAGGGTAACTCCTACAATGAGCAGTTCTTC. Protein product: CASSFQGNSYNEQFF.

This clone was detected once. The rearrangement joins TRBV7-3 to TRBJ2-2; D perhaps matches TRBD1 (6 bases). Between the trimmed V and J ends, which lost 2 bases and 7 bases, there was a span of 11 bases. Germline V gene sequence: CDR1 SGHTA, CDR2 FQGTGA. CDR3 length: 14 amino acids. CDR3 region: CASSLQGKIGELFF. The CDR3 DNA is TGTGCCAGCAGCTTACAGGGGAAGATCGGGGAGCTGTTTTTT. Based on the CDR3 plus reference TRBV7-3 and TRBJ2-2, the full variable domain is GAGVSQTPSNKVTEKGKYVELRCDPISGHTALYWYRQSLGQGPEFLIYFQGTGAADDSGLPNDRFFAVRPEGSVSTLKIQRTERGDSAVYLCASSLQGKIGELFFGEGSRLTVL.

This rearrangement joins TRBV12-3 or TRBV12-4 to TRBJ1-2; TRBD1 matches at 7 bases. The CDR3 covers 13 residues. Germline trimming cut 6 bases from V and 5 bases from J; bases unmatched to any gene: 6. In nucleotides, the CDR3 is TGTGCCAGCAGAGCCAGGGGGAGGTATGGCTACACCTTC. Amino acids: CASRARGRYGYTF.

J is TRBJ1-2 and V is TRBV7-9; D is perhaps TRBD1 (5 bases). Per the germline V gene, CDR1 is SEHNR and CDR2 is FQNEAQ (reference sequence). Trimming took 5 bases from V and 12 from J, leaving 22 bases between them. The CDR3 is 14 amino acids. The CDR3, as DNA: TGTGCCAGCAGCCCGCAGACAGTAACCATTAGTCACACCTTC. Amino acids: CASSPQTVTISHTF.

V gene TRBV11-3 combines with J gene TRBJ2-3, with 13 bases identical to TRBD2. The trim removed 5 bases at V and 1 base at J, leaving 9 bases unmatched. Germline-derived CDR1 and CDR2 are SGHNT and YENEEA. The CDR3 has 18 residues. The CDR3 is CASSLGTSGAAGTDTQYF. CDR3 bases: TGTGCCAGCAGCCTTGGGACTAGCGGGGCCGCCGGCACAGATACGCAGTATTTT. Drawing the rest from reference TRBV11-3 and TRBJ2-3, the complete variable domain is EAGVVQSPRYKIIEKKQPVAFWCNPISGHNTLYWYLQNLGQGPELLIRYENEEAVDDSQLPKDRFSAERLKGVDSTLKIQPAELGDSAVYLCASSLGTSGAAGTDTQYFGPGTRLTVL.

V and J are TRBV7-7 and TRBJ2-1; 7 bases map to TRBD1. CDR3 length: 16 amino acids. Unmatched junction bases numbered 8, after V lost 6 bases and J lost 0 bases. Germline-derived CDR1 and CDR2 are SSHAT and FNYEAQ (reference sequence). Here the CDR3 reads CASSPGQLSSYNEQFF. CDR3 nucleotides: TGTGCCAGCAGTCCGGGACAGCTCAGCTCCTACAATGAGCAGTTCTTC.

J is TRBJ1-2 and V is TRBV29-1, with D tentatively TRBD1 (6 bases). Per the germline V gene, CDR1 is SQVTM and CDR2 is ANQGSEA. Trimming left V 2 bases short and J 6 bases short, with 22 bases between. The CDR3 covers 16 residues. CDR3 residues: CSVEPALVGAADGYTF. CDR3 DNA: TGCAGCGTTGAACCGGCCCTAGTGGGGGCGGCGGATGGCTACACCTTC. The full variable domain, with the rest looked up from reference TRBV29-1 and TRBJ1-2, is SAVISQKPSRDICQRGTSLTIQCQVDSQVTMMFWYRQQPGQSLTLIATANQGSEATYESGFVIDKFPISRPNLTFSTLTVSNMSPEDSSIYLCSVEPALVGAADGYTFGSGTRLTVV.

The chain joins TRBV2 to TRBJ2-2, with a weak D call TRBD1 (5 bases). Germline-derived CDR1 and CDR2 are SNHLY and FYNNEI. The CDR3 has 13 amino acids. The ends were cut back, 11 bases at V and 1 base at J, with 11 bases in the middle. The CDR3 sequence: CAEGGQNTGELFF. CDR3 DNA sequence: TGTGCCGAAGGCGGACAGAACACCGGGGAGCTGTTTTTT.

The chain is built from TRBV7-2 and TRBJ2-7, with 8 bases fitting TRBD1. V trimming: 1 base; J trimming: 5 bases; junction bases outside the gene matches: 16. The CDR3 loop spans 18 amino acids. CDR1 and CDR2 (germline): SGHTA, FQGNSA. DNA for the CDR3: TGTGCCAGCAGCTTAGGAGGGGACAGGAGAAGGAGCATCCACGAGCAGTACTTC. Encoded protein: CASSLGGDRRRSIHEQYF.

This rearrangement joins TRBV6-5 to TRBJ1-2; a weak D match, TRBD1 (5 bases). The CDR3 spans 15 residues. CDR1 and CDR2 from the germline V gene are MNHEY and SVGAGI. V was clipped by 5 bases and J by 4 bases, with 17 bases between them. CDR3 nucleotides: TGTGCCAGCAGTCCGAACGGGGGAGAGGGCTATGGCTACACCTTC. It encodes CASSPNGGEGYGYTF.

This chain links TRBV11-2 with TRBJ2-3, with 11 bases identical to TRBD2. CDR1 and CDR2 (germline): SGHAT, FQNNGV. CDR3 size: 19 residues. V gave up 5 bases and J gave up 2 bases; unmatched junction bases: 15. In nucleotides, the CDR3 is TGTGCCAGCAGCCCGATGTCGCTTTATAGCGGGAGGGACACAGATACGCAGTATTTT. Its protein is CASSPMSLYSGRDTDTQYF.

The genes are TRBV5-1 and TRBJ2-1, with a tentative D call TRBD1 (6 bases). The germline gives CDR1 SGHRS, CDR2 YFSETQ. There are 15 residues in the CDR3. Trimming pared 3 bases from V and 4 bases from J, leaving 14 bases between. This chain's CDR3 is CASSSAQGIYNEQFF. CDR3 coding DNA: TGCGCCAGCAGCTCCGCCCAGGGGATATACAATGAGCAGTTCTTC.

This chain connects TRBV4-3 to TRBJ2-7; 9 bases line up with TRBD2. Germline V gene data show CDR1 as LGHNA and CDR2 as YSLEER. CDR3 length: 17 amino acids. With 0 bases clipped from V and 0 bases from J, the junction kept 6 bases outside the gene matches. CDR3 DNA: TGCGCCAGCAGCCAAGATCCCCCGACTAGCGGCTCCTACGAGCAGTACTTC. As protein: CASSQDPPTSGSYEQYF.

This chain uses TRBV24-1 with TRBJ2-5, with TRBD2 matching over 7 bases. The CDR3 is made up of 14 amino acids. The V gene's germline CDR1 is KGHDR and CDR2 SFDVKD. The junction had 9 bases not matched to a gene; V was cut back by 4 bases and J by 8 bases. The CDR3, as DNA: TGTGCCACCAGTGACTCCCCCACGGGGGGAACCCAGTACTTC. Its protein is CATSDSPTGGTQYF.

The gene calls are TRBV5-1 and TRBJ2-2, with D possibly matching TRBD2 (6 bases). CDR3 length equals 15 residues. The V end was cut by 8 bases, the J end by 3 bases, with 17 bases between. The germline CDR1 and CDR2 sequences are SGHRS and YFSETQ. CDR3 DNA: TGCGCCAGTCGGCGGGACGCGGGTGACACCGGGGAGCTGTTTTTT. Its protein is CASRRDAGDTGELFF.

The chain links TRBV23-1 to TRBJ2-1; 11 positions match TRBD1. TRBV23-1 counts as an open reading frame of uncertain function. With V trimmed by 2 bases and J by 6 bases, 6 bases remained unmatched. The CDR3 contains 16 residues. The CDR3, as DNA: TGCGCCAGCAGTCAACCAGGGGGACAGGGGGGCAATGAGCAGTTCTTC. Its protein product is CASSQPGGQGGNEQFF.

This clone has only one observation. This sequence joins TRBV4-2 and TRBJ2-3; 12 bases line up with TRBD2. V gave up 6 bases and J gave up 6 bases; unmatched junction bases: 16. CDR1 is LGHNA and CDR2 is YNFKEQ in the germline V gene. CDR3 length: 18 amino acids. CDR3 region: CASRTRGSGLAGGDTQYF. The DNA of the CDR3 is TGTGCCAGCAGGACCAGGGGATCAGGGCTAGCGGGAGGGGATACGCAGTATTTT.

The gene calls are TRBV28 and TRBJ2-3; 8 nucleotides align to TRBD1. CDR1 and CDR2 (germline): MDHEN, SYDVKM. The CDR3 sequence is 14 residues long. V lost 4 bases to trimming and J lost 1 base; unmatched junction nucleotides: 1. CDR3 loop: CASSSGQGTDTQYF. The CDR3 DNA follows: TGTGCCAGCAGTTCGGGACAGGGCACAGATACGCAGTATTTT. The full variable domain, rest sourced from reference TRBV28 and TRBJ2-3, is DVKVTQSSRYLVKRTGEKVFLECVQDMDHENMFWYRQDPGLGLRLIYFSYDVKMKEKGDIPEGYSVSREKKERFSLILESASTNQTSMYLCASSSGQGTDTQYFGPGTRLTVL.

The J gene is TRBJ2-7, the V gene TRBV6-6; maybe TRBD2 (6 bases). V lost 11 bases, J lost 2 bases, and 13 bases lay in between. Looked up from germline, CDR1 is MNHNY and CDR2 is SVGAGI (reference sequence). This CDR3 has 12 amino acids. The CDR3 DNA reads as TGTGCCTCCGGCGGGGTTGCCTACGAGCAGTACTTC. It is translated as CASGGVAYEQYF.

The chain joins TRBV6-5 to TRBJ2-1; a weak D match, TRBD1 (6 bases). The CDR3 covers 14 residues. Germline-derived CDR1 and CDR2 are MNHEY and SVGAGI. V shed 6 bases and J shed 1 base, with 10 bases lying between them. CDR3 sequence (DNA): TGTGCCAGCAGGACAGGCGGTTCCTACAATGAGCAGTTCTTC. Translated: CASRTGGSYNEQFF.

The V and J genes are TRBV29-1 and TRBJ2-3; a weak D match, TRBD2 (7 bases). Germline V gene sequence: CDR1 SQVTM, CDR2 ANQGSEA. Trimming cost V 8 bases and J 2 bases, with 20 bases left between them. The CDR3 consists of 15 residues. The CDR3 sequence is CSFKGGARATDTQYF. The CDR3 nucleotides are TGCAGCTTCAAGGGGGGGGCGAGGGCCACAGATACGCAGTATTTT.